This paragraph reports one TCR beta chain. Other DNA sequences of this sample code for an identical CDR3. Data came from immunoSEQ multiplex PCR; TCRdb stores just in-frame clones and leaves some out. The sample gives 200,000 to 300,000 clones, 75% to 90% of which show up once; roughly 3.1% is in the top ten. The entry originates in a study of blood T cell repertoires in COVID-19. This TCR derives from a woman aged 40-49 years with acute COVID-19. The sample consisted of PBMCs or T cells enriched from blood (not recorded which).

For the CDR3, the DNA is TGTGCCAGCAGTTACGGGCAGGGAATAGGCTACACCTTC. Its translation: CASSYGQGIGYTF. The chain carries TRBV6-5 and TRBJ1-2; TRBD1 might be the D (5 bases). The V end was cut by 2 bases, the J end by 8 bases, with 12 bases between. The CDR3 length is 13 residues. Germline CDR1 reads MNHEY; CDR2 reads SVGAGI.